The 23 T cell receptor beta chains below all came from one sample that was sequenced in a study of blood T cell repertoires in COVID-19. This table comes from immunoSEQ multiplex PCR, and its TCRdb copy is limited to in-frame clones, with some not included. Counted here are 55,000 or so clones, about 89% occurring once; the ten biggest clones make up about 7.2%. Material: peripheral blood. These receptor sequences come from a man aged 55 to 70 with active or convalescent COVID-19.

Turning to this clone: At one boundary the junction diverges from the germline segment, which might be a read error. The chain has TRBV6-2 or TRBV6-3 and TRBJ2-2; 15 nucleotides line up with TRBD2. From germline, CDR1 is MNHEY and CDR2 SVGEGT. This CDR3 comprises 14 residues. CDR3 amino acids: CASSSGLAGGPLSF. The CDR3, as DNA: TGTGCCAGCAGTTCGGGACTAGCGGGAGGACCTTTGTCTTTT.

V is TRBV6-5 and J is TRBJ1-2; unclear D gene. Germline V lookup: CDR1 MNHEY, CDR2 SVGAGI. This CDR3 is built from 11 residues. V was cut by 9 bases and J by 5 bases, with 10 bases left in between. The CDR3 region has the DNA TGTGCCAGTTCAACCTATTATGGCTACACCTTC. It codes for CASSTYYGYTF.

V usage is TRBV6-5 and J usage is TRBJ1-1, with 7 bases identical to TRBD1. The V gene end was trimmed by 4 bases and the J gene end by 11 bases; junction bases not matched to a gene: 13. Germline V lookup: CDR1 MNHEY, CDR2 SVGAGI. The CDR3 is 14 residues long. CDR3 sequence: CASSLGGAGIRAFF. For the CDR3, the DNA is TGTGCCAGCAGTTTAGGGGGCGCCGGGATTCGGGCTTTCTTT.

In this sample, this clone turned up once. This chain connects TRBV6-2 or TRBV6-3 to TRBJ2-2; 8 positions agree with TRBD2. The CDR3 sequence is 16 residues long. The V gene's germline CDR1 is MNHEY and CDR2 SVGEGT. The trim removed 6 bases at V and 0 bases at J, leaving 6 bases unmatched. In nucleotides, the CDR3 is TGTGCCAGCAGCTATAAAGCGGGGGCGAACACCGGGGAGCTGTTTTTT. The encoded protein is CASSYKAGANTGELFF.

This clone was detected a few times. V is TRBV2 and J is TRBJ2-7; TRBD1 matches 7 bases. The V segment lost 4 bases and the J segment 5 bases; nucleotides outside the gene matches: 2. The length of the CDR3 is 12 residues. The V gene's germline CDR1 is SNHLY and CDR2 FYNNEI. In nucleotides, the CDR3 is TGTGCCAGCAGTGGCAGGGGGAACGAGCAGTACTTC. Translated: CASSGRGNEQYF.

This chain connects TRBV18 to TRBJ1-2; weak D call: TRBD1 (6 bases). The length of the CDR3 is 14 residues. V shed 3 bases and J shed 0 bases, with 8 bases lying between them. The germline V gene has CDR1 KGHSH and CDR2 LQKENI. The CDR3 region has the DNA TGTGCCAGCTCACCGGACAGAGCTAACTATGGCTACACCTTC. Residues: CASSPDRANYGYTF.

The V call is TRBV27, the J call TRBJ1-5; tentatively, D is TRBD1 (6 bases). The CDR3 has 15 amino acids. Trimming took 5 bases from V and 0 from J, leaving 11 bases between them. CDR1 and CDR2 from the germline V gene are MNHEY and SMNVEV (reference sequence). The CDR3 is CASSPGQFSNQPQHF. CDR3 DNA sequence: TGTGCCAGCAGTCCCGGACAGTTTAGCAATCAGCCCCAGCATTTT.

The chain links TRBV28 to TRBJ1-5, with D possibly matching TRBD1 (5 bases). The CDR3 has 18 residues. Germline V gives CDR1 MDHEN, CDR2 SYDVKM. The ends were cut back, 6 bases at V and 2 bases at J, with 23 bases in the middle. The CDR3 region is CASSRTRGRGDGNQPQHF. The CDR3 DNA follows: TGTGCCAGCAGCCGTACCCGGGGACGGGGGGATGGCAATCAGCCCCAGCATTTT. Filled out from reference TRBV28 and TRBJ1-5, the complete variable domain reads DVKVTQSSRYLVKRTGEKVFLECVQDMDHENMFWYRQDPGLGLRLIYFSYDVKMKEKGDIPEGYSVSREKKERFSLILESASTNQTSMYLCASSRTRGRGDGNQPQHFGDGTRLSIL.

The chain couples TRBV6-1 to TRBJ2-7; D might be TRBD1 (5 bases). From germline, CDR1 is MNHNS and CDR2 SASEGT. V lost 1 base, J lost 2 bases, and 18 bases lay in between. CDR3 size: 17 residues. CDR3 in amino acids: CASSEGSRQRKTYEQYF. The CDR3 region has the DNA TGTGCCAGCAGTGAAGGATCAAGACAGAGAAAAACCTACGAGCAGTACTTC.

The chain is built from TRBV19 and TRBJ2-7, with 10 bases fitting TRBD1. CDR3 size: 15 residues. Per germline, CDR1 LNHDA and CDR2 SQIVND (reference sequence). J was trimmed by 3 bases and V by 7 bases; bases with no gene match: 9. Written as DNA, the CDR3 is TGTGCCAGTACCTATAGTGGACAGGGGGTCTACGAGCAGTACTTC. Its translation is CASTYSGQGVYEQYF.

The count of this clone is one. This rearrangement joins TRBV3-1 (or the pseudogene TRBV3-2) to TRBJ1-4; 7 bases match TRBD1. After removal of 6 bases from V and 6 bases from J, the junction contained 7 bases not matched to a gene. Germline CDR1 and CDR2: LGHDT and YNNKEL (reference sequence). The CDR3 spans 14 residues. The CDR3 coding sequence is TGTGCCAGCAGTAACAGGGGAATATATGAAAAACTGTTTTTT. Its protein is CASSNRGIYEKLFF.

This clone was seen a handful of times. The chain links TRBV5-1 to TRBJ1-5, with D hard to call. V was clipped by 3 bases and J by 5 bases, with 9 bases between them. CDR1 is SGHRS and CDR2 is YFSETQ in the germline V gene. This CDR3 has 13 residues. CDR3 DNA: TGCGCCAGCAGCTCGAAAGGAGATCAGCCCCAGCATTTT. Translating gives CASSSKGDQPQHF.

This chain links TRBV11-1 with TRBJ2-7; D may be TRBD1 (6 bases). The germline gives CDR1 SGHAT, CDR2 FQDESV (reference sequence). The CDR3 covers 15 residues. V was cut by 4 bases and J by 0 bases, with 13 bases left in between. CDR3 sequence reads: CASSSKTDSSYEQYF. CDR3 nucleotides: TGTGCCAGCAGCTCAAAAACGGACAGCTCCTACGAGCAGTACTTC.

In nucleotides, the CDR3 is TGTGCCAGCAGTTTATTAGGACTAGCGGAGAACAATGAGCAGTTCTTC. This gives the protein CASSLLGLAENNEQFF. The chain uses TRBV27 and TRBJ2-1; TRBD2 agrees at 10 bases. The germline V gene has CDR1 MNHEY and CDR2 SMNVEV (reference sequence). V was pared by 1 base and J by 5 bases, with 5 bases of the junction left unmatched. The CDR3 sequence is 16 residues long.

The chain joins TRBV5-1 to TRBJ2-2; a possible D gene is TRBD2 (6 bases). The CDR3 spans 13 residues. V dropped 3 bases and J dropped 12 bases, with 15 bases sitting between them. CDR1 and CDR2 (germline): SGHRS, YFSETQ. The CDR3 sequence is CASSSAGPGKLFF. CDR3 nucleotide sequence: TGCGCCAGCAGCTCGGCGGGGCCGGGGAAGCTGTTTTTT. Using reference TRBV5-1 and TRBJ2-2 for the parts outside the CDR3, the full variable domain is KAGVTQTPRYLIKTRGQQVTLSCSPISGHRSVSWYQQTPGQGLQFLFEYFSETQRNKGNFPGRFSGRQFSNSRSEMNVSTLELGDSALYLCASSSAGPGKLFFGEGSRLTVL.

This clone was found a few times. V is TRBV5-1 and J is TRBJ1-4; maybe TRBD1 (5 bases). This CDR3 comprises 15 residues. Trimming removed 0 bases from V and 8 bases from J, with 14 bases in between. The germline gives CDR1 SGHRS, CDR2 YFSETQ. The chain's CDR3 is CASSLAPRGEEKLFF. The CDR3 bases are TGCGCCAGCAGCTTGGCCCCTAGGGGTGAAGAAAAACTGTTTTTT.

V gene TRBV25-1 combines with J gene TRBJ2-1; D is ambiguous. Germline V gene sequence: CDR1 MGHDK, CDR2 SYGVNS. This CDR3 spans 12 amino acids. The V end lost 4 bases, the J end lost 11 bases, and 12 bases lay between the germline ends. CDR3 residues: CASSVFGQQQFF. As DNA, the CDR3 is TGTGCCAGCAGTGTGTTTGGGCAGCAGCAGTTCTTC.

This chain uses TRBV7-9 with TRBJ2-5; TRBD1 matches at 9 bases. CDR3 length: 15 amino acids. The trim removed 5 bases at V and 5 bases at J, leaving 9 bases unmatched. Germline values: CDR1 SEHNR, CDR2 FQNEAQ (reference sequence). CDR3 nucleotide sequence: TGTGCCAGCAGCGCCGGGACAGGGTTTGGGGAGACCCAGTACTTC. Its translation: CASSAGTGFGETQYF.

This clone was detected only a few times. The chain uses TRBV19 and TRBJ1-2; 8 bases are a match to TRBD1. Looked up from germline, CDR1 is LNHDA and CDR2 is SQIVND (reference sequence). The CDR3 runs 14 residues. The trim removed 7 bases at V and 4 bases at J, leaving 8 bases unmatched. The CDR3 protein is CASTYGQGSYGYTF. CDR3 DNA sequence: TGTGCCAGTACCTATGGACAGGGAAGCTATGGCTACACCTTC. The full variable domain, its missing parts supplied by reference TRBV19 and TRBJ1-2, is DGGITQSPKYLFRKEGQNVTLSCEQNLNHDAMYWYRQDPGQGLRLIYYSQIVNDFQKGDIAEGYSVSREKKESFPLTVTSAQKNPTAFYLCASTYGQGSYGYTFGSGTRLTVV.

The chain is built from TRBV30 and TRBJ2-2; TRBD1 matches 9 bases. V was pared by 3 bases and J by 1 base, with 0 bases of the junction left unmatched. This CDR3 is built from 14 residues. Germline V gives CDR1 GTSNPN, CDR2 SVGIG (reference sequence). The CDR3: CAWRTGGNTGELFF. The CDR3 coding sequence is TGTGCCTGGAGGACAGGGGGGAACACCGGGGAGCTGTTTTTT.

This chain links TRBV28 with TRBJ1-1, with D possibly matching TRBD1 (6 bases). The CDR3 is 12 amino acids. The V end lost 6 bases, the J end lost 4 bases, and 9 bases lay between the germline ends. The germline V gene has CDR1 MDHEN and CDR2 SYDVKM. In nucleotides, the CDR3 is TGTGCCAGCAGGAAAGGGGGCACTGAAGCTTTCTTT. Translated, it gives CASRKGGTEAFF.

This clone was found a few times. The chain carries TRBV6-5 and TRBJ2-7; TRBD1 agrees at 8 bases. Germline V gene sequence: CDR1 MNHEY, CDR2 SVGAGI. The CDR3 consists of 13 residues. V was clipped by 10 bases and J by 6 bases; unmatched bases: 11. The CDR3 reads CAIGQGTVGEQYF. The CDR3 region has the DNA TGTGCCATTGGACAGGGAACAGTTGGCGAGCAGTACTTC.

In its sample, this clone was seen a few times. The chain employs TRBV7-8 and TRBJ2-5; 14 nucleotides match TRBD2. V lost 5 bases, J lost 5 bases, and 10 bases stayed unmatched. CDR3 length equals 17 residues. Per germline, CDR1 SGHVS and CDR2 FQNEAQ. CDR3 coding DNA: TGTGCCAGCAGCCTCCGGACTAGCGGGGGGATACGGGAGACCCAGTACTTC. This codes for CASSLRTSGGIRETQYF.